What follows are 14 T cell receptor beta chains derived from one specimen sequenced in a study of blood T cell repertoires in COVID-19. Sequencing used immunoSEQ multiplex PCR; TCRdb keeps in-frame clones, though not all of them. The sample lists a few hundred thousand clones, 70% to 90% seen once, with about 1.5% in the top ten. Sequenced input: PBMCs or T cells enriched from blood (not recorded which). The receptors shown here come from a woman under 30 who had been exposed to COVID-19.

The chain has TRBV28 and TRBJ2-4; TRBD2 matches at 7 bases. CDR1 and CDR2 (germline): MDHEN, SYDVKM. This CDR3 comprises 15 residues. Trimming cost V 1 base and J 3 bases; bases outside gene matches: 3. The CDR3 loop is CASSLLGGGKNIQYF. In nucleotides, the CDR3 is TGTGCCAGCAGTTTATTGGGCGGGGGCAAAAACATTCAGTACTTC. The full variable domain, with the rest looked up from reference TRBV28 and TRBJ2-4, is DVKVTQSSRYLVKRTGEKVFLECVQDMDHENMFWYRQDPGLGLRLIYFSYDVKMKEKGDIPEGYSVSREKKERFSLILESASTNQTSMYLCASSLLGGGKNIQYFGAGTRLSVL.

This chain joins TRBV4-2 and TRBJ2-2, with 8 nucleotides matching TRBD1. Trimming took 2 bases from V and 2 from J; bases not matched to a gene: 7. The germline CDR1 and CDR2 sequences are LGHNA and YNFKEQ. This CDR3 has 17 residues. CDR3 region: CASSQTPGQANTGELFF. The CDR3 nucleotides read TGTGCCAGCAGCCAAACACCGGGACAGGCCAACACCGGGGAGCTGTTTTTT.

This clone was found once. The chain joins TRBV12-3 or TRBV12-4 to TRBJ1-2; a weak D match, TRBD1 (6 bases). V was trimmed by 6 bases and J by 6 bases, leaving 14 bases between them. The CDR3 loop spans 13 amino acids. The chain's CDR3 is CASSPGQPNGYTF. DNA of the CDR3: TGTGCCAGCAGCCCCGGACAGCCAAATGGCTACACCTTC.

The V and J genes are TRBV2 and TRBJ1-4, with 7 positions matching TRBD1. CDR3 length: 15 residues. V lost 2 bases, J lost 7 bases, and 7 bases stayed unmatched. Germline V lookup: CDR1 SNHLY, CDR2 FYNNEI. DNA for the CDR3: TGTGCCAGCAGTGAACAGGGACAGTCGGCTGAAAAACTGTTTTTT. Translated: CASSEQGQSAEKLFF.

This clone has only one observation. The chain is built from TRBV18 and TRBJ1-1; 9 bases match TRBD1. The CDR3 is made up of 15 amino acids. CDR1 and CDR2 (germline): KGHSH, LQKENI. Trimming removed 6 bases from V and 6 bases from J; junction bases left unmatched: 11. CDR3: CASSQTGTGIAEAFF. CDR3 DNA sequence: TGTGCCAGCTCCCAGACCGGGACAGGGATTGCTGAAGCTTTCTTT.

The V gene is TRBV3-1 (or the pseudogene TRBV3-2), the J gene TRBJ2-1; 13 bases are a match to TRBD2. Trimming removed 1 base from V and 9 bases from J; junction bases left unmatched: 3. The length of the CDR3 is 15 residues. Germline V gene lookup returns CDR1 LGHDT and CDR2 YNNKEL (reference sequence). For the CDR3, the DNA is TGTGCCAGCAGCCAAGCGGGACTAGCGGGACGTGAGCAGTTCTTC. It encodes CASSQAGLAGREQFF.

This clone was seen once. CDR3 nucleotides: TGTGCCAGCAGCTTATCAGTTTCCAATCAGCCCCAGCATTTT. Translation: CASSLSVSNQPQHF. The V gene is TRBV7-2, the J gene TRBJ1-5; the D is unclear. Trimming took off 2 bases at V and 3 bases at J, with 8 bases between the two ends. The CDR3 length is 14 residues. Germline V gene lookup returns CDR1 SGHTA and CDR2 FQGNSA.

This chain connects TRBV28 to TRBJ1-4, with 7 bases that match TRBD1. Germline lookup yields CDR1 MDHEN and CDR2 SYDVKM. The CDR3 totals 14 residues. Trimming removed 6 bases from V and 7 bases from J; junction bases left unmatched: 8. The DNA of the CDR3 is TGTGCCAGCAGCCCACAGGGGTGGGCTGAAAAACTGTTTTTT. Residues: CASSPQGWAEKLFF.

The rearrangement links TRBV7-2 to TRBJ1-2, with D tentatively TRBD1 (5 bases). With 1 base removed from V and 14 bases from J, the gap between germline ends came to 17 bases. The CDR3 is 13 amino acids. CDR1 SGHTA and CDR2 FQGNSA come from the germline V gene. CDR3 DNA sequence: TGTGCCAGCAGCTTAGGGCGACAGCAACCCCTAACCTTC. This codes for CASSLGRQQPLTF. Filled out from reference TRBV7-2 and TRBJ1-2, the complete variable domain reads GAGVSQSPSNKVTEKGKDVELRCDPISGHTALYWYRQSLGQGLEFLIYFQGNSAPDKSGLPSDRFSAERTGGSVSTLTIQRTQQEDSAVYLCASSLGRQQPLTFGSGTRLTVV.

The V and J genes are TRBV6-5 and TRBJ2-7; the D gene is possibly TRBD2 (5 bases). The V end lost 6 bases, the J end lost 0 bases, and 15 bases lay between the germline ends. The CDR3 contains 15 residues. The germline gives CDR1 MNHEY, CDR2 SVGAGI. The CDR3 here is CASRPSGVSSYEQYF. DNA of the CDR3: TGTGCCAGCAGGCCGTCCGGGGTTTCCTCCTACGAGCAGTACTTC.

V is TRBV7-2 and J is TRBJ1-4, with 7 positions matching TRBD1. CDR1 is SGHTA and CDR2 is FQGNSA in the germline V gene. This CDR3 is 15 amino acids long. The ends lost 1 base at V and 4 bases at J; junction bases unmatched: 3. The CDR3 DNA reads TGTGCCAGCAGCTTAGTGGGACAGAGTAATGAAAAACTGTTTTTT. Its protein is CASSLVGQSNEKLFF.

The chain joins TRBV27 to TRBJ1-6, with D possibly TRBD1 on 6 matching bases. Trimming took off 8 bases at V and 7 bases at J, with 18 bases between the two ends. Per germline, CDR1 MNHEY and CDR2 SMNVEV (reference sequence). The CDR3 loop spans 15 amino acids. CDR3 in DNA: TGTGCCAGCTCCCCGCAGGGGATTTCAAATTCACCCCTCCACTTT. Residues: CASSPQGISNSPLHF.

V gene TRBV5-5 combines with J gene TRBJ2-3; D remains unclear. From germline, CDR1 is SGHKS and CDR2 YYEKEE (reference sequence). This CDR3 region has 15 residues. The V end lost 0 bases, the J end lost 4 bases, and 12 bases lay between the germline ends. The CDR3 region has the DNA TGTGCCAGCAGCTTGGCCATTCTAGGCGCAGATACGCAGTATTTT. Its protein is CASSLAILGADTQYF.

The chain has TRBV18 and TRBJ2-1, with 8 bases that match TRBD1. CDR3 length: 15 residues. The V and J ends lost 0 bases and 8 bases, in that order; junction bases with no gene match: 6. Per germline, CDR1 KGHSH and CDR2 LQKENI. CDR3 DNA: TGTGCCAGCTCACCACCGGCGGGACAGGCGTATGAGCAGTTCTTC. As protein: CASSPPAGQAYEQFF.